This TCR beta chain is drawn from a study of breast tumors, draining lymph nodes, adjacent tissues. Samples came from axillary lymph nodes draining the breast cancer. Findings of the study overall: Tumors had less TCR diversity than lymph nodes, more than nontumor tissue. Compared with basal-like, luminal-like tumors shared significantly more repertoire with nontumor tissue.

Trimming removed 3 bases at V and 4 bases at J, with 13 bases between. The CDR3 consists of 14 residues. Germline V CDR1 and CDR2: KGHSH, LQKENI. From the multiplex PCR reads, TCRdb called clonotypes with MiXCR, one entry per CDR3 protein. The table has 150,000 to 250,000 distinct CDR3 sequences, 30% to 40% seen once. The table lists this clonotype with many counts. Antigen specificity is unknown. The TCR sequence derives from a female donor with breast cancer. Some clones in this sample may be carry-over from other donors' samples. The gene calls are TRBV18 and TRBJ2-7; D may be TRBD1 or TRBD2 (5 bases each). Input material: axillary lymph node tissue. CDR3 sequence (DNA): TGTGCCAGCTCACCCGGGGACGGCGGTTACGAGCAGTACTTC. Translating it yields CASSPGDGGYEQYF.